The TCR beta chain described here comes from a study of shared clonotypes between healthy human individuals. Per sorted-subset replicate PCR, input was approximately 210 ng DNA, representing roughly 29,000 T cell genomes. Only in-frame clones appear in the TCRdb table, and some are missing; sequencing was by immunoSEQ multiplex PCR. The table lists 600,000 to 750,000 clones, less than 95% of them singletons. The receptor was isolated from a man younger than 35 in good health. Some clones in this sample may be carry-over from other donors' samples. Sequencing was carried out using memory CD8+ T cells from PBMCs. The sample's subset: CD45RO+ cells pooled with CCR7-negative TemRA cells.

CDR3 amino acids: CASSPFGGVYEQYF. DNA of the CDR3: TGTGCCAGTAGTCCTTTTGGAGGAGTCTACGAGCAGTACTTC. The chain recombines TRBV19 with TRBJ2-7; maybe TRBD2 (5 bases). The V gene lost 5 bases and the J gene lost 3 bases, with 14 bases spanning the gap. The CDR3 spans 14 residues. CDR1 is LNHDA, CDR2 SQIVND, per germline (reference sequence).